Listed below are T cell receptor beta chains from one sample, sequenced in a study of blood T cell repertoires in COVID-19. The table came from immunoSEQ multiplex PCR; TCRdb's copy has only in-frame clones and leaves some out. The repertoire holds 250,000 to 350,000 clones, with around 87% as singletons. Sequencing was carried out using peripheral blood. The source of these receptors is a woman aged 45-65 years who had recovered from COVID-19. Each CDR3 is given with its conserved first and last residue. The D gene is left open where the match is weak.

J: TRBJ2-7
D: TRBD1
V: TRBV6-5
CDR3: CASSTDRAAYEQYF

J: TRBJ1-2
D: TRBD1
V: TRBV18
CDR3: CASSDRGGYGYTF

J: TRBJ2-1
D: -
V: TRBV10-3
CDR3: CAISFLGGDVFYNEQFF

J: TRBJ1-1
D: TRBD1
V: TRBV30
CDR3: CAWSVGQANTEAFF

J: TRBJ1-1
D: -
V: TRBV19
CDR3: CASTNQGFGSEAFF

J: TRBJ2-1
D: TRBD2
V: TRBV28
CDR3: CASSMKTSGSTEQFF

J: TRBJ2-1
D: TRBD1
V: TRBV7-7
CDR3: CASSAETGGGYNEQFF

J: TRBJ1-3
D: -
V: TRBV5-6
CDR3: CASSFYEGNTIYF

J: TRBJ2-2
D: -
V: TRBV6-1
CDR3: CASSEDRGTLNTGELFF

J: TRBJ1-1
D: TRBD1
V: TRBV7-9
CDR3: CASSYVRGKRMNTEAFF